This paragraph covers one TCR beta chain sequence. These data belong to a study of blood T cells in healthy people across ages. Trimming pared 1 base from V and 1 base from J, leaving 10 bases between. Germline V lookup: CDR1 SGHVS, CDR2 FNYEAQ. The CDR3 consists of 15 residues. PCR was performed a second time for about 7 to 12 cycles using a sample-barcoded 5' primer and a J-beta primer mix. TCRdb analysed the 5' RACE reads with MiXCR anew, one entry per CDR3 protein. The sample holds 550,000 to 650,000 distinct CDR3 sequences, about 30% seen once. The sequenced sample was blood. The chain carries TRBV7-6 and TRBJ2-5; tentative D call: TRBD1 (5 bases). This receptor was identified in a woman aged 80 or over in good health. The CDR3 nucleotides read TGTGCCAGCAGCTTAGTGACAGAAACCCAAGAGACCCAGTACTTC. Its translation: CASSLVTETQETQYF.